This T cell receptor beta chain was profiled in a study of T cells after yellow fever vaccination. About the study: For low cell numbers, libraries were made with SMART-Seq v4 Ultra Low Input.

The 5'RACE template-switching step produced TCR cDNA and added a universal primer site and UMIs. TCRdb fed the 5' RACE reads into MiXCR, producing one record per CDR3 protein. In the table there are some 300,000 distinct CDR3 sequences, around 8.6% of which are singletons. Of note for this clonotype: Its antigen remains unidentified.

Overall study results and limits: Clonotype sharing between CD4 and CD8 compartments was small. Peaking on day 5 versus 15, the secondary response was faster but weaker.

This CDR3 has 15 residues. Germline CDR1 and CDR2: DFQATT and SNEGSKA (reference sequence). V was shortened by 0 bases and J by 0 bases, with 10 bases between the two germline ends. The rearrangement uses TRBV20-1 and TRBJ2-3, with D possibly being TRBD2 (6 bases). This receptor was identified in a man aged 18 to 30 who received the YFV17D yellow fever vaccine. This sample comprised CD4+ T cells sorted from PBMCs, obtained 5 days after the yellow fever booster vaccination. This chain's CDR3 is CSARDVGGSTDTQYF. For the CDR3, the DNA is TGCAGTGCTAGAGATGTGGGGGGTAGCACAGATACGCAGTATTTT.